What follows describes a single T cell receptor (beta chain). The antigen remains unidentified. These data belong to a study of blood T cells in healthy people across ages. Peripheral blood from each donor was collected in a volume of approximately 9.2 milliliters. With a J-beta primer mix and a sample-barcoded 5' primer, a second PCR ran about 7 to 12 cycles. Each of the cDNA molecules was tagged by a template-switch adaptor with 12 random nucleotides. Each CDR3 protein gets one entry after TCRdb re-called the 5' RACE reads with MiXCR. The sample lists under 1,000,000 distinct CDR3 sequences; about 36% were seen once. Overall study results and limits: Because donor CMV status was unknown, expanded clonotype changes were possibly confounded. Fewer expanded clones and more diversity marked long-lived versus aged donors.

The TCR was taken from a man aged 18 to 30 in good health. The sequencing sample was made of blood.

CDR3 region: CAISESGTSLFF. CDR3 nucleotide sequence: TGTGCCATCAGTGAGAGCGGGACTAGCCTGTTCTTC. The J gene is TRBJ2-1, the V gene TRBV10-3, with 9 bases that match TRBD2. This CDR3 is 12 amino acids long. Germline CDR1 ENHRY, CDR2 SYGVKD. V shed 2 bases, J shed 15 bases, and the junction held 5 bases outside the gene matches.